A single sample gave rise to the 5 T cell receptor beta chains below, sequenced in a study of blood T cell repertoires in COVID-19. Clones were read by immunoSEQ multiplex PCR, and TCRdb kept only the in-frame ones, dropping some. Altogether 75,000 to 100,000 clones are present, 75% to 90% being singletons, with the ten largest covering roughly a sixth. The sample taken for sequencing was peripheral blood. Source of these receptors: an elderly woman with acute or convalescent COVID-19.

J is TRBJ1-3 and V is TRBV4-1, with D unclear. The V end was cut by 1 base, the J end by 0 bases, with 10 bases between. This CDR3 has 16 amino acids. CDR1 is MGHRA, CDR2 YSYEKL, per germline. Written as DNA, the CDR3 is TGCGCCAGCAGCCAAGCGGTCGGGAGCTCTGGAAACACCATATATTTT. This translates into CASSQAVGSSGNTIYF.

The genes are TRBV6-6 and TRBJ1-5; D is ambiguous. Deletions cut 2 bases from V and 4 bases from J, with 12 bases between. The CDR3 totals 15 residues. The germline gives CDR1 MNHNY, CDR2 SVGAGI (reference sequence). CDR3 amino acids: CASSYGPQMNQPQHF. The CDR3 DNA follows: TGTGCCAGCAGTTACGGCCCACAAATGAATCAGCCCCAGCATTTT.

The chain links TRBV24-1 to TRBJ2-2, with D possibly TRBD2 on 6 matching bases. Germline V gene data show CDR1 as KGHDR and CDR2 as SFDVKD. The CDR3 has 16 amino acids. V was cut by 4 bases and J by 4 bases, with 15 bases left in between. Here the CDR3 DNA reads TGTGCCACCAGTGAGGGACTCCCCAGGGTCACCGGGGAGCTGTTTTTT. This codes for CATSEGLPRVTGELFF.

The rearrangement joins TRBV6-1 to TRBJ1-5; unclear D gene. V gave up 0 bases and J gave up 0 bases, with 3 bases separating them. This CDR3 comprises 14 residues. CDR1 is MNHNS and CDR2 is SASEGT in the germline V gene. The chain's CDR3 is CASSEASSNQPQHF. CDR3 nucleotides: TGTGCCAGCAGTGAAGCGAGTAGCAATCAGCCCCAGCATTTT.

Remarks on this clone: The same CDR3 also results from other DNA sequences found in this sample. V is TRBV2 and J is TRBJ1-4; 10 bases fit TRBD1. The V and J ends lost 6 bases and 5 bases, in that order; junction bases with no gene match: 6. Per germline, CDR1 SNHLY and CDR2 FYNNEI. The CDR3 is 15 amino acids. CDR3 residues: CASRGGTGANEKLFF. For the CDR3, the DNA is TGTGCCAGCAGGGGGGGGACAGGGGCAAATGAAAAACTGTTTTTT.